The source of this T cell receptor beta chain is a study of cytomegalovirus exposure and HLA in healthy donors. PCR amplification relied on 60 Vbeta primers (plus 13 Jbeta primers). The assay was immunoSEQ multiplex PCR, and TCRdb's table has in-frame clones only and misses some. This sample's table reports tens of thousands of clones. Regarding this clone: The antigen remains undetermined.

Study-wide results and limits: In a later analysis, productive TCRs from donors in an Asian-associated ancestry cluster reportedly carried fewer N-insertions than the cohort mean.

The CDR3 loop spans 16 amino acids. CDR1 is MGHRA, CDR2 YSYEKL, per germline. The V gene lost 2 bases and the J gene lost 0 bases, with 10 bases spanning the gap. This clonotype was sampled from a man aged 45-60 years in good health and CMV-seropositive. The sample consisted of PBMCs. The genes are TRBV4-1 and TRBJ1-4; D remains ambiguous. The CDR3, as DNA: TGCGCCAGCAGCCAATTAGCACTGGCAACTAATGAAAAACTGTTTTTT. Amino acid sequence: CASSQLALATNEKLFF.